The next 22 T cell receptor beta chains were all read from a single sample in a study of CD8 T cells in Susac syndrome. The RNA input was roughly 0.45 to 1 ug, and it was reverse transcribed with random hexamers. From the immunoSEQ multiplex PCR reads, TCRdb called clonotypes with MiXCR, one entry per CDR3 protein. Among hundreds of thousands of distinct CDR3 sequences listed, 70% to 90% were seen once. The sample taken for sequencing was CD8+ T cells from PBMCs. The receptors come from a human donor with multiple sclerosis.

The rearrangement links TRBV30 to TRBJ1-2; D remains ambiguous. The CDR3 has 11 amino acids. Trimming pared 5 bases from V and 5 bases from J, leaving 9 bases between. Per the germline V gene, CDR1 is GTSNPN and CDR2 is SVGIG (reference sequence). CDR3 sequence: CAWDSLYGYTF. CDR3 coding DNA: TGTGCCTGGGATAGCTTGTATGGCTACACCTTC.

The rearrangement uses TRBV10-2 and TRBJ1-5; no definite D call. The CDR3 contains 14 residues. Between the trimmed V and J ends, which lost 2 bases and 4 bases, there was a span of 9 bases. Germline V gene sequence: CDR1 WSHSY, CDR2 SAAADI. The CDR3 protein is CASSEGRPNQPQHF. The CDR3 coding sequence is TGCGCCAGCAGTGAGGGCAGACCTAATCAGCCCCAGCATTTT.

V and J are TRBV7-8 and TRBJ2-7; TRBD1 matches 12 bases. From germline, CDR1 is SGHVS and CDR2 FQNEAQ. V trimming: 5 bases; J trimming: 0 bases; junction bases outside the gene matches: 8. This CDR3 spans 17 amino acids. CDR3 DNA sequence: TGTGCCAGCAGCCCAGGGACAGGGGGCGTTTACTCCTACGAGCAGTACTTC. It is translated as CASSPGTGGVYSYEQYF.

This sequence joins TRBV20-1 and TRBJ2-7, with D possibly being TRBD1 (6 bases). This CDR3 has 14 amino acids. Trimming shortened V by 5 bases and J by 1 base, and 15 bases separated the two germline ends. CDR1 is DFQATT, CDR2 SNEGSKA, per germline (reference sequence). The CDR3 DNA reads TGCAGTGCTCCCCCTAGGGGGAGTTCCTACGAGCAGTACTTC. Protein product: CSAPPRGSSYEQYF.

V and J are TRBV5-6 and TRBJ2-5; 12 nucleotides match TRBD2. This CDR3 has 16 amino acids. The germline V gene encodes CDR1 SGHDT and CDR2 YYEEEE. With 1 base clipped from V and 4 bases from J, the junction kept 5 bases outside the gene matches. CDR3 region: CASSLSTSGSGETQYF. The CDR3 DNA reads TGTGCCAGCAGCTTGTCGACTAGCGGGAGTGGAGAGACCCAGTACTTC.

This clonotype has more than one count but fewer than ten. J is TRBJ2-1 and V is TRBV18, with D perhaps matching TRBD2 (6 bases). With 3 bases removed from V and 9 bases from J, the gap between germline ends came to 12 bases. This CDR3 is built from 13 residues. Germline CDR1 reads KGHSH; CDR2 reads LQKENI. CDR3 DNA: TGTGCCAGCTCACCCAGACTAGTTTGTGAGCAGTTCTTC. Translating gives CASSPRLVCEQFF.

This chain joins TRBV28 and TRBJ2-3; TRBD2 agrees at 9 bases. The CDR3 runs 15 residues. Trimming took 2 bases from V and 2 from J; bases not matched to a gene: 2. CDR1 and CDR2 from the germline V gene are MDHEN and SYDVKM. The CDR3 loop reads CASSLLAGITDTQYF. The CDR3 DNA sequence: TGTGCCAGCAGTTTACTAGCGGGAATCACAGATACGCAGTATTTT.

The chain uses TRBV24-1 and TRBJ2-3; TRBD2 matches at 14 bases. V dropped 3 bases and J dropped 2; count of bases not matched to a gene: 9. The CDR3 runs to 19 residues. Germline V lookup: CDR1 KGHDR, CDR2 SFDVKD. CDR3 sequence: CATSDRTSGRRSPTDTQYF. The CDR3 coding sequence is TGTGCCACCAGTGATCGGACTAGCGGGAGGAGGTCCCCCACAGATACGCAGTATTTT.

The chain recombines TRBV11-2 with TRBJ1-1, with D perhaps matching TRBD1 (6 bases). The CDR3 runs 15 residues. Germline V gene sequence: CDR1 SGHAT, CDR2 FQNNGV. Trimming left V 1 base short and J 4 bases short, with 13 bases between. As DNA, the CDR3 is TGTGCCAGCAGCTTAGGGGCAGGGGTCGGCACTGAAGCTTTCTTT. It specifies CASSLGAGVGTEAFF.

The rearrangement uses TRBV4-3 and TRBJ2-3; 7 positions match TRBD1. The ends lost 0 bases at V and 0 bases at J; junction bases unmatched: 12. Germline assignment: CDR1 LGHNA and CDR2 YSLEER. The CDR3 runs to 19 residues. This chain's CDR3 is CASSQDAGQDRVSTDTQYF. CDR3 bases: TGCGCCAGCAGCCAAGACGCCGGACAGGACCGGGTTAGCACAGATACGCAGTATTTT.

The DNA of the CDR3 is TGCAGTGGAGACGAGCGGGCAAGGAACAATGAGCAGTTCTTC. Protein: CSGDERARNNEQFF. The J gene is TRBJ2-1, the V gene TRBV20-1; the D gene is possibly TRBD2 (6 bases). Between the trimmed V and J ends, which lost 7 bases and 5 bases, there was a span of 18 bases. This CDR3 spans 14 amino acids. Germline loops: CDR1 DFQATT, CDR2 SNEGSKA (reference sequence).

This clonotype showed up just once. This chain joins TRBV28 and TRBJ2-7; TRBD1 agrees at 10 bases. This CDR3 has 16 residues. After removal of 4 bases from V and 2 bases from J, the junction contained 8 bases not matched to a gene. Germline values: CDR1 MDHEN, CDR2 SYDVKM. This CDR3 reads CASSWGPGTGAYEQYF. Here the CDR3 DNA reads TGTGCCAGCAGTTGGGGCCCCGGGACAGGGGCCTACGAGCAGTACTTC.

The V call is TRBV24-1, the J call TRBJ2-7, with 7 bases aligning to TRBD1. Germline V gene lookup returns CDR1 KGHDR and CDR2 SFDVKD. The V segment lost 4 bases and the J segment 6 bases; nucleotides outside the gene matches: 17. The CDR3 is made up of 17 amino acids. The CDR3 region has the DNA TGTGCCACCAGTGAGCCTCCGGGCAGGGGGTACGGAACCGAGCAGTACTTC. As protein: CATSEPPGRGYGTEQYF.

The rearrangement links TRBV4-1 to TRBJ1-5; no reliable D call. There are 15 residues in the CDR3. Germline V lookup: CDR1 MGHRA, CDR2 YSYEKL. V lost 1 base, J lost 5 bases, and 12 bases lay in between. CDR3 bases: TGCGCCAGCAGCCAAGGGGAGACAATCTATCAGCCCCAGCATTTT. Amino acid sequence: CASSQGETIYQPQHF.

The genes are TRBV29-1 and TRBJ2-1, with D unresolved. This CDR3 spans 14 amino acids. V gave up 4 bases and J gave up 8 bases, with 18 bases separating them. Germline CDR1 and CDR2: SQVTM and ANQGSEA. CDR3 coding DNA: TGCAGCGTTGTTAGGCCCCTCCGAGGTCATGAGCAGTTCTTC. Residues: CSVVRPLRGHEQFF.

CDR3 amino acids: CASSSTENRVGAFF. In DNA, the CDR3 is TGTGCCAGCAGCTCAACGGAGAACAGGGTTGGAGCTTTCTTT. V and J are TRBV9 and TRBJ1-1; TRBD1 is a possible D gene (6 bases). V was cut by 4 bases and J by 10 bases, with 20 bases left in between. There are 14 residues in the CDR3. The germline gives CDR1 SGDLS, CDR2 YYNGEE.

The genes are TRBV7-9 and TRBJ1-2; 7 bases are a match to TRBD1. The length of the CDR3 is 17 residues. CDR1 is SEHNR and CDR2 is FQNEAQ in the germline V gene (reference sequence). Germline trimming cut 5 bases from V and 4 bases from J; bases unmatched to any gene: 16. CDR3 coding DNA: TGTGCCAGCAGCCTAGGGGGCCCAATGGAGGGACTCTATGGCTACACCTTC. Translated: CASSLGGPMEGLYGYTF.

CDR3 residues: CSAPGGLGPQHF. CDR3 sequence (DNA): TGCAGTGCCCCAGGGGGGTTGGGGCCCCAGCATTTT. The V gene is TRBV20-1, the J gene TRBJ1-5, with 7 bases that match TRBD1. Germline V gives CDR1 DFQATT, CDR2 SNEGSKA (reference sequence). The CDR3 sequence is 12 residues long. The V and J ends lost 6 bases and 9 bases, in that order; junction bases with no gene match: 8.

The table lists this clonotype with a count of one. The J gene is TRBJ2-2, the V gene TRBV9; D is possibly TRBD1 (5 bases). The germline CDR1 and CDR2 sequences are SGDLS and YYNGEE. This CDR3 contains 13 residues. Trimming removed 2 bases at V and 5 bases at J, with 7 bases between. The CDR3 loop reads CASSVDRTGELFF. Here the CDR3 DNA reads TGTGCCAGCAGCGTCGACAGAACCGGGGAGCTGTTTTTT.

V gene TRBV3-1 combines with J gene TRBJ2-7; TRBD2 agrees at 9 bases. The CDR3 consists of 16 residues. The V gene end was trimmed by 0 bases and the J gene end by 2 bases; junction bases not matched to a gene: 5. Germline values: CDR1 LGHDT, CDR2 YNNKEL (reference sequence). The chain's CDR3 is CASSQEASGDPYEQYF. The CDR3 region has the DNA TGTGCCAGCAGCCAAGAGGCTAGCGGGGACCCCTACGAGCAGTACTTC.

The chain combines TRBV4-3 with TRBJ2-7; TRBD1 agrees at 8 bases. The germline V gene encodes CDR1 LGHNA and CDR2 YSLEER. The CDR3 consists of 17 residues. J lost 4 bases, V lost 0 bases, and 11 bases had no gene match. This CDR3 reads CASSQDGAGGYPYEQYF. In DNA, the CDR3 is TGCGCCAGCAGCCAAGATGGGGCAGGGGGCTACCCTTACGAGCAGTACTTC.

This chain links TRBV6-1 with TRBJ2-1; 9 positions agree with TRBD2. This CDR3 has 19 amino acids. Unmatched junction bases numbered 17, after V lost 6 bases and J lost 2 bases. Germline assignment: CDR1 MNHNS and CDR2 SASEGT. The CDR3 coding sequence is TGTGCCAGCAGGACCAGACTAGCGGACACCCAAGCACCCTACAATGAGCAGTTCTTC. Translating it yields CASRTRLADTQAPYNEQFF.